Listed below are T cell receptor beta chains from one sample, sequenced in a study of blood T cell repertoires in COVID-19. Profiled with immunoSEQ multiplex PCR; TCRdb holds only in-frame clones, not every one. The sample shows tens of thousands of clones, roughly 88% of them seen only once. What was sequenced was peripheral blood. These receptors originate from a man between 45 and 60 years old with COVID-19, enrolled during active disease. Each CDR3 is given without its conserved first and last residue. A D gene is named only where the DNA matches it firmly.

>TRBJ2-7|TRBV7-2|.
ASSLGPGLYEQY
>TRBJ2-1|TRBV7-9|.
ASSRALATYNEQF
>TRBJ2-7|TRBV7-9|TRBD2
ASSQLAGGPHEQY
>TRBJ2-3|TRBV11-2|TRBD2
ASSLGYSGSTDTQY
>TRBJ2-6|TRBV27|.
ASSLSPPLATTGPGANVLT
>TRBJ1-1|TRBV19|TRBD1
ASRVDRGNTEAF
>TRBJ2-1|TRBV2|.
ASSEQGLSSYNEQF
>TRBJ2-1|TRBV19|TRBD2
ASRSQREPYNEQF
>TRBJ2-7|TRBV6-2/TRBV6-3|TRBD1
ASSSGTGAHEQY
>TRBJ2-7|TRBV4-1|.
ASRKNSGYEQY
>TRBJ1-5|TRBV28|TRBD1
ASSPPGGSGNQPQH
>TRBJ2-4|TRBV4-1|TRBD2
ASSQGPGGIQY
>TRBJ2-5|TRBV5-1|.
ASSLATGEETQY
>TRBJ2-1|TRBV27|TRBD2
ASRSLLAGVPSYNEQF
>TRBJ1-2|TRBV30|TRBD1
ASDRGVNYGYT
>TRBJ2-3|TRBV15|TRBD2
ATSTGLAGVADTQY
>TRBJ2-1|TRBV12-3/TRBV12-4|.
ASSTLAEQF
>TRBJ2-7|TRBV27|.
ASSLSRTRAYEQY
>TRBJ1-5|TRBV28|.
ASSPVGGPQH
>TRBJ1-2|TRBV7-2|.
ASSLGTTNYGYT
>TRBJ2-7|TRBV9|TRBD2
ASSVTGGPGEQY
>TRBJ2-5|TRBV4-3|.
ASSQAPSGEETQY
>TRBJ2-1|TRBV11-2|TRBD2
ASSLDPGLASNEQF
>TRBJ1-4|TRBV5-1|.
ASSPGSPNEKLF
>TRBJ2-4|TRBV7-2|.
ASSPDGGALGNIQY
>TRBJ2-1|TRBV7-9|.
ASSLGPSEYNEQF
>TRBJ1-4|TRBV27|.
ASSTIKGGAEKLF
>TRBJ1-1|TRBV10-2|.
ASSESWSLAEAF
>TRBJ1-1|TRBV7-2|.
ASSLGPSNTEAF
>TRBJ2-7|TRBV5-1|.
ASSLVGREIDEQY
>TRBJ2-3|TRBV27|.
ASSLYRGTDTQY
>TRBJ2-5|TRBV29-1|.
SVEDPPSRGQY
>TRBJ1-1|TRBV9|TRBD1
ASSDPRDRGAVGSEAF
>TRBJ1-5|TRBV5-6|.
ASSLGWGGSNQPQH
>TRBJ2-3|TRBV7-2|TRBD2
ASSLAMTSGPDTQY
>TRBJ2-1|TRBV3-1/TRBV3-2|.
ASTDGGGGGSQF
>TRBJ2-1|TRBV11-3|.
ASSLGRVALNEQF
>TRBJ1-1|TRBV19|.
ASRPFGIGGIDTEAF
>TRBJ2-7|TRBV2|.
ASSQDSSSYEQY